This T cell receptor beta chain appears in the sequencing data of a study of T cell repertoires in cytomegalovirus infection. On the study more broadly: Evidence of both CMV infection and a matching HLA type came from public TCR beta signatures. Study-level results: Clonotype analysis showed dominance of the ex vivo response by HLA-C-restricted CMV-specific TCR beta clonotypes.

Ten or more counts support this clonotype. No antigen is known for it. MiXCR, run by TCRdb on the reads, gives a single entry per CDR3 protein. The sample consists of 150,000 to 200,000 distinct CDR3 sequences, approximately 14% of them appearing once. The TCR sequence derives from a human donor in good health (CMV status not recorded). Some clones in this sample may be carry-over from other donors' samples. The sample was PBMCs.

In DNA form, the CDR3 reads TGTGCCAGCAGCTTAGGACAGACAGCTAACTATGGCTACACCTTC. Its translation: CASSLGQTANYGYTF. This rearrangement joins TRBV7-9 to TRBJ1-2, with TRBD1 as a possible D gene (5 bases). V was shortened by 1 base and J by 0 bases, with 9 bases between the two germline ends. The CDR3 extends over 15 amino acids. CDR1 and CDR2 from the germline V gene are SEHNR and FQNEAQ (reference sequence).